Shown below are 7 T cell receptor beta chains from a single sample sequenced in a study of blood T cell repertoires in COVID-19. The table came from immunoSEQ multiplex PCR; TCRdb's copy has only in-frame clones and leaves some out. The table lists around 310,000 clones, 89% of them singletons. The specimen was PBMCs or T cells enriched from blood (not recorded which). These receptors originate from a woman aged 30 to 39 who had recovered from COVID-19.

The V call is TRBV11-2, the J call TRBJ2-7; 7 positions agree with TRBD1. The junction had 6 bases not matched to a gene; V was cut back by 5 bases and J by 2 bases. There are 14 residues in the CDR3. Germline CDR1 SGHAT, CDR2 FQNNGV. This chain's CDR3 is CASSASGTAYEQYF. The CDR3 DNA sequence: TGTGCCAGCAGCGCCTCCGGGACAGCCTACGAGCAGTACTTC.

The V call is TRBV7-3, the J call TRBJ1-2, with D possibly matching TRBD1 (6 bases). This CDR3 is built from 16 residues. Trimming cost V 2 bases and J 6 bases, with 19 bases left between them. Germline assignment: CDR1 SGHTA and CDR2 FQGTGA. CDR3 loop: CASSLAQGPLRNGYTF. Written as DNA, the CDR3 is TGTGCCAGCAGCTTAGCACAGGGCCCCCTTAGAAATGGCTACACCTTC.

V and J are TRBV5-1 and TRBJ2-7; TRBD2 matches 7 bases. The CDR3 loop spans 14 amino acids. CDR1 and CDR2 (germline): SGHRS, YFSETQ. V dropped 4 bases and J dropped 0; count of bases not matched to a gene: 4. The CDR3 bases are TGCGCCAGCAGCCCTAGCGGTCACTCCTACGAGCAGTACTTC. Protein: CASSPSGHSYEQYF.

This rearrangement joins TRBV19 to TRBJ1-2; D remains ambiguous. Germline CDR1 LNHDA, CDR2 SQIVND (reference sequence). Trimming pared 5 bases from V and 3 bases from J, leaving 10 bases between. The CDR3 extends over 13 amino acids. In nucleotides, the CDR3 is TGTGCCAGTAGTTCGGGATATCACTATGGCTACACCTTC. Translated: CASSSGYHYGYTF.

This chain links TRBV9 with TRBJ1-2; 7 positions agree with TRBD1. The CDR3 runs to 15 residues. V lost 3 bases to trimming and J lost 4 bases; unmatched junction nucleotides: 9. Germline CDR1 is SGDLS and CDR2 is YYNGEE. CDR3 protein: CASSARGGWGYGYTF. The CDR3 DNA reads TGTGCCAGCAGCGCTCGAGGGGGCTGGGGCTATGGCTACACCTTC.

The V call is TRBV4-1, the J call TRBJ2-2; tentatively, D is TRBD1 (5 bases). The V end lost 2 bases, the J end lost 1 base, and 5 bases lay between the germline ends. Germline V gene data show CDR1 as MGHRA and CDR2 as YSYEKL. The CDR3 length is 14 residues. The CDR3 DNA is TGCGCCAGCAGCCAAACAGGGAACACCGGGGAGCTGTTTTTT. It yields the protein CASSQTGNTGELFF.

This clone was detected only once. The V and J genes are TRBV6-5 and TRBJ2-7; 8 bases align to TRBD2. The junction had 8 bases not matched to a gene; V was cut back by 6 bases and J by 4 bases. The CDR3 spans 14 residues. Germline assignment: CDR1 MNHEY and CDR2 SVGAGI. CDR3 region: CASSPSGGIYEQYF. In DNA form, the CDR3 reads TGTGCCAGCAGCCCAAGCGGGGGAATATACGAGCAGTACTTC.